These T cell receptor beta chains were read from a single sample in a study of T-cell reconstitution after alpha-beta-depleted transplantation in children. TCRdb passed the PCR reads through MiXCR, listing each CDR3 protein once. The sample yields about 410,000 distinct CDR3 sequences, over 20% seen once. Sequenced here: PBMCs from the stem cell graft donor, sampled from the stem cell graft. The receptor set was obtained from a human donor who donated a stem cell graft to a child with acute myeloid leukemia. Both conserved end residues are part of each CDR3. A D gene is named only where the DNA matches it firmly. Clone size, where shown, is once, few, many, or a class for clones that have expanded.

d_gene: -; v_gene: TRBV20-1; abundance: -; j_gene: TRBJ2-7; CDR3nt: TGCAGTGCTATCGTCGGCCCCTACGAGCAGTACTTC; CDR3aa: CSAIVGPYEQYF
d_gene: TRBD2; v_gene: TRBV9; abundance: many; j_gene: TRBJ2-5; CDR3nt: TGTGCCAGCAGCGTAGGAACAGGGACAAGCGGGGGGGAGACCCAGTACTTC; CDR3aa: CASSVGTGTSGGETQYF
d_gene: TRBD2; v_gene: TRBV20-1; abundance: many; j_gene: TRBJ2-7; CDR3nt: TGCAGTGTTACTAGCGGGATCGATGGCTACGAGCAGTACTTC; CDR3aa: CSVTSGIDGYEQYF
d_gene: TRBD2; v_gene: TRBV4-1; abundance: -; j_gene: TRBJ2-7; CDR3nt: TGCGCCAGCTGCCATGTAGCGGGAGGCGGCTACGAGCAGTACTTC; CDR3aa: CASCHVAGGGYEQYF
d_gene: -; v_gene: TRBV4-2; abundance: few; j_gene: TRBJ2-1; CDR3nt: TGTGCCAGCAGCCAAGCGGACTCAGCCTACAATGAGCAGTTCTTC; CDR3aa: CASSQADSAYNEQFF
d_gene: -; v_gene: TRBV6-1; abundance: few; j_gene: TRBJ2-7; CDR3nt: TGTGCCAGCAACCCAGACCCTTTCCACGAGCAGTACTTC; CDR3aa: CASNPDPFHEQYF
d_gene: TRBD2; v_gene: TRBV12-3/TRBV12-4; abundance: few; j_gene: TRBJ2-1; CDR3nt: TGTGCCAGCAGTTTAGCGCTCACTAGCGGCAACCACAATGAGCAGTTCTTC; CDR3aa: CASSLALTSGNHNEQFF
d_gene: TRBD1; v_gene: TRBV2; abundance: -; j_gene: TRBJ1-4; CDR3nt: TGTGCCAGCAGAGTCACAGGGGCGGCAGAGGAAAAACTGTTTTTT; CDR3aa: CASRVTGAAEEKLFF
d_gene: TRBD1; v_gene: TRBV7-9; abundance: few; j_gene: TRBJ2-5; CDR3nt: TGTGCCAGCAGCTTAGTGGGGACAGGGGCAGAGACCCAGTACTTC; CDR3aa: CASSLVGTGAETQYF
d_gene: TRBD2; v_gene: TRBV29-1; abundance: -; j_gene: TRBJ2-3; CDR3nt: TGCAGCGTTGAATCTCTAGCGGGAGGGCCATTAGCAGATACGCAGTATTTT; CDR3aa: CSVESLAGGPLADTQYF
d_gene: -; v_gene: TRBV6-2/TRBV6-3; abundance: -; j_gene: TRBJ2-5; CDR3nt: TGTGCCAGCAGTTACATCGGGACCGCTCAAGAGACCCAGTACTTC; CDR3aa: CASSYIGTAQETQYF
d_gene: TRBD2; v_gene: TRBV28; abundance: few; j_gene: TRBJ2-1; CDR3nt: TGTGCCAGCAGTCCCTATTGGGAGGGAGAGCCTAGGCAGTTCTTC; CDR3aa: CASSPYWEGEPRQFF
d_gene: -; v_gene: TRBV12-3/TRBV12-4; abundance: many; j_gene: TRBJ2-5; CDR3nt: TGTGCCAGCAGTTTAGCCACAGGGTATGAGACCCAGTACTTC; CDR3aa: CASSLATGYETQYF
d_gene: TRBD2; v_gene: TRBV4-3; abundance: -; j_gene: TRBJ2-1; CDR3nt: TGCGCCAGCAGCCAAGATCTTAGTAGCGGGAGAGCGCAGTTCTTC; CDR3aa: CASSQDLSSGRAQFF
d_gene: -; v_gene: TRBV10-3; abundance: few; j_gene: TRBJ2-5; CDR3nt: TGTGCCATCAGTGTGAGAGCGGGAGAGACCCAGTACTTC; CDR3aa: CAISVRAGETQYF
d_gene: -; v_gene: TRBV5-5; abundance: -; j_gene: TRBJ2-7; CDR3nt: TGTGCCAGCAGCCCGGACACAGGGCGCTCCTACGAGCAGTACTTC; CDR3aa: CASSPDTGRSYEQYF
d_gene: -; v_gene: TRBV29-1; abundance: many; j_gene: TRBJ2-7; CDR3nt: TGCAGCGTTGTCAGGGGCAACGAGCAGTACTTC; CDR3aa: CSVVRGNEQYF
d_gene: TRBD2; v_gene: TRBV7-9; abundance: once; j_gene: TRBJ2-7; CDR3nt: TGTGCCAGCAGCTTGGTAGCGGGACCAGCCTACGAGCAGTACTTC; CDR3aa: CASSLVAGPAYEQYF
d_gene: TRBD1; v_gene: TRBV27; abundance: -; j_gene: TRBJ1-5; CDR3nt: TGTGCCAGCAGTTTAACGGGACAGGGCCGCACCTATAGCAATCAGCCCCAGCATTTT; CDR3aa: CASSLTGQGRTYSNQPQHF
d_gene: -; v_gene: TRBV27; abundance: -; j_gene: TRBJ1-4; CDR3nt: TGTGCCAGCAGTTTATCCCCTTATATCCCGTTTCAGGGGCTCCGGACGGTTAATGAAAAACTGTTTTTT; CDR3aa: CASSLSPYIPFQGLRTVNEKLFF
d_gene: -; v_gene: TRBV12-3/TRBV12-4; abundance: -; j_gene: TRBJ1-4; CDR3nt: TGTGCCAGCACCCCCGGATCGGGAGGAAAACTGTTTTTT; CDR3aa: CASTPGSGGKLFF
d_gene: TRBD1; v_gene: TRBV7-9; abundance: -; j_gene: TRBJ2-7; CDR3nt: TGTGCCAGCAGCTTAGGGCTGGGACAGGCCGGAGAGCAGTACTTC; CDR3aa: CASSLGLGQAGEQYF
d_gene: TRBD1; v_gene: TRBV28; abundance: -; j_gene: TRBJ1-5; CDR3nt: TGTGCCAGCAGTTTTAGGGCAGGGGGCGGAGGCAATCAGCCCCAGCATTTT; CDR3aa: CASSFRAGGGGNQPQHF
d_gene: TRBD1; v_gene: TRBV6-5; abundance: many; j_gene: TRBJ1-5; CDR3nt: TGTGCCAGCAGAACAGGGGTGGGCAATCAGCCCCAGCATTTT; CDR3aa: CASRTGVGNQPQHF
d_gene: -; v_gene: TRBV5-1; abundance: few; j_gene: TRBJ1-4; CDR3nt: TGCGCCAGCAGCCCCGTTACCGGTTCAAATGAAAAACTGTTTTTT; CDR3aa: CASSPVTGSNEKLFF
d_gene: -; v_gene: TRBV20-1; abundance: -; j_gene: TRBJ1-2; CDR3nt: TGCAGTGCTAGAACTGCCTCTAACTATGGCTACACCTTC; CDR3aa: CSARTASNYGYTF
d_gene: -; v_gene: TRBV12-3/TRBV12-4; abundance: -; j_gene: TRBJ2-2; CDR3nt: TGTGCCAGCAGTCCCCGTCGGACCGGGGAGCTGTTTTTT; CDR3aa: CASSPRRTGELFF
d_gene: -; v_gene: TRBV29-1; abundance: -; j_gene: TRBJ2-1; CDR3nt: TGCAGCGTAAGGAGGGGCCTAGACATCAATGAGCAGTTCTTC; CDR3aa: CSVRRGLDINEQFF
d_gene: -; v_gene: TRBV29-1; abundance: few; j_gene: TRBJ2-7; CDR3nt: TGCAGCGCTGCAAGAGGGAAAATCTACGAGCAGTACTTC; CDR3aa: CSAARGKIYEQYF
d_gene: TRBD2; v_gene: TRBV20-1; abundance: many; j_gene: TRBJ2-1; CDR3nt: TGCAGTGCTAGAGATGTAGCGGGGGCCCACAATGAGCAGTTCTTC; CDR3aa: CSARDVAGAHNEQFF
d_gene: TRBD2; v_gene: TRBV6-1; abundance: once; j_gene: TRBJ2-3; CDR3nt: TGTGCCAGCACCCGAAGGGGCTTAGCGGGATGGACAGATACGCAGTATTTT; CDR3aa: CASTRRGLAGWTDTQYF
d_gene: TRBD2; v_gene: TRBV20-1; abundance: few; j_gene: TRBJ2-1; CDR3nt: TGCAGTGCTCCGGGACTAGCGTTGAACAATGAGCAGTTCTTC; CDR3aa: CSAPGLALNNEQFF
d_gene: TRBD2; v_gene: TRBV12-3/TRBV12-4; abundance: few; j_gene: TRBJ2-1; CDR3nt: TGTGCCAGCAGTTTAGTCGTCGGGAGGGATCAGTTCTTC; CDR3aa: CASSLVVGRDQFF
d_gene: TRBD2; v_gene: TRBV15; abundance: -; j_gene: TRBJ2-1; CDR3nt: TGTGCCACCAGCCCTCGGACTAGTATGGATGAGCAGTTCTTC; CDR3aa: CATSPRTSMDEQFF
d_gene: TRBD2; v_gene: TRBV7-2; abundance: many; j_gene: TRBJ2-7; CDR3nt: TGTGCCAGCAGTCCGACTAGCGGGAGAAGGGAGCAGTACTTC; CDR3aa: CASSPTSGRREQYF
d_gene: -; v_gene: TRBV15; abundance: few; j_gene: TRBJ2-7; CDR3nt: TGTGCCACCAGTATAGACAGCTTCTACGAGCAGTACTTC; CDR3aa: CATSIDSFYEQYF
d_gene: TRBD2; v_gene: TRBV29-1; abundance: -; j_gene: TRBJ2-3; CDR3nt: TGCAGCGGGTCAGGAGCGGGAAGCACAGATACGCAGTATTTT; CDR3aa: CSGSGAGSTDTQYF
d_gene: -; v_gene: TRBV12-3/TRBV12-4; abundance: many; j_gene: TRBJ1-1; CDR3nt: TGTGCCAGCAGTTTTCTAGGGGGGAGTAACACTGAAGCTTTCTTT; CDR3aa: CASSFLGGSNTEAFF
d_gene: -; v_gene: TRBV12-3/TRBV12-4; abundance: many; j_gene: TRBJ2-3; CDR3nt: TGTGCCAGCAGCCATACAGGGACAGATACGCAGTATTTT; CDR3aa: CASSHTGTDTQYF
d_gene: TRBD1; v_gene: TRBV3-1; abundance: -; j_gene: TRBJ2-7; CDR3nt: TGTGCCAGCAGCCAACCGACAGGGTTGTTCGGCTCCTACGAGCAGTACTTC; CDR3aa: CASSQPTGLFGSYEQYF
d_gene: TRBD1; v_gene: TRBV5-1; abundance: -; j_gene: TRBJ2-7; CDR3nt: TGCGCCAGCAGGACAGGGGACACCTACGAGCAGTACTTC; CDR3aa: CASRTGDTYEQYF
d_gene: -; v_gene: TRBV24-1; abundance: -; j_gene: TRBJ2-1; CDR3nt: TGTGCCACCAGTGATTTCCCCTATGGAAATGAGCAGTTCTTC; CDR3aa: CATSDFPYGNEQFF
d_gene: TRBD2; v_gene: TRBV10-2; abundance: -; j_gene: TRBJ2-3; CDR3nt: TGCGCCAGCAGTCCTACTAGCGACCGTACAGATACGCAGTATTTT; CDR3aa: CASSPTSDRTDTQYF
d_gene: TRBD2; v_gene: TRBV20-1; abundance: few; j_gene: TRBJ2-7; CDR3nt: TGCAGTGCTAGTAGGGGACTAGCGGGAGAGGACGAGCAGTACTTC; CDR3aa: CSASRGLAGEDEQYF
d_gene: TRBD2; v_gene: TRBV4-3; abundance: -; j_gene: TRBJ2-3; CDR3nt: TGCGCCAGCAGCCAAGGGACTAGCGGGACCACAGATACGCAGTATTTT; CDR3aa: CASSQGTSGTTDTQYF
d_gene: -; v_gene: TRBV12-3/TRBV12-4; abundance: many; j_gene: TRBJ2-7; CDR3nt: TGTGCCAGCAGTTTATATGAGGAGCAGTACTTC; CDR3aa: CASSLYEEQYF
d_gene: TRBD2; v_gene: TRBV6-9; abundance: few; j_gene: TRBJ2-1; CDR3nt: TGTGCCAGCAGCCGGACTAGCGGCCCTCTATTGACTGAGCAGTTCTTC; CDR3aa: CASSRTSGPLLTEQFF
d_gene: TRBD1; v_gene: TRBV29-1; abundance: many; j_gene: TRBJ2-1; CDR3nt: TGCAGCGTCCGTCCCGGGACAGGGGACAATGAGCAGTTCTTC; CDR3aa: CSVRPGTGDNEQFF
d_gene: TRBD2; v_gene: TRBV5-6; abundance: -; j_gene: TRBJ2-1; CDR3nt: TGTGCCAGCAGCCTAGCGGGAGAACCCTACAATGAGCAGTTCTTC; CDR3aa: CASSLAGEPYNEQFF
d_gene: -; v_gene: TRBV20-1; abundance: -; j_gene: TRBJ2-7; CDR3nt: TGCTGCGCTAGCCAGGCACGGGGTCTGGGGTCCTCCTACGAGCAGTACTTC; CDR3aa: CCASQARGLGSSYEQYF